The text below deals with one T cell receptor (beta chain). The antigen is unknown. The DNA is omitted, as the CDR3 cannot be located on it reliably, and the CDR3 follows TCRdb's listing. This sample was included in a study of beta chain features in type 1 diabetes. Including both end residues, the CDR3 is 16 amino acids long. Looked up from germline, CDR1 is MNHEY and CDR2 is SMNVEV (reference sequence). TCRB transcripts that were expressed got sequenced, as all of the isolated RNA had been reverse transcribed. Assay used: immunoSEQ multiplex PCR; TCRdb lists only in-frame clones, some missing. The table records approximately 360,000 clones, roughly 12% of them present only once. Study conclusions and caveats: A moderate, significant TCRB CDR3 shortening appeared in type 1 diabetes across four CD4+ subsets.

The TCR originated in a woman aged 18-30 years with type 1 diabetes. V is TRBV27 and J is TRBJ2-3; TRBD2, as called in the table, went unchecked against the DNA. The sample was naive CD4+ T cells from blood. The CDR3 protein is CASSLSSYTSADTQYF.